The rows below give T cell receptor beta chains drawn from one sample of a study of OX40 agonist ivuxolimab in advanced cancers. The assay was immunoSEQ multiplex PCR, and TCRdb's table has in-frame clones only and misses some. In the table there are 20,000 to 25,000 clones, 70% to 90% of which are singletons. The starting material was CD4+ or CD8+ T cells sorted from blood, obtained in a trial of the OX40 agonist ivuxolimab. These receptors all stem from an adult with an advanced solid tumor such as melanoma, head and neck, liver or kidney cancer. CDR3s include the opening cysteine and the closing phenylalanine or tryptophan. D genes are given only for firm matches. A row's size may be missing; if present it is once, few, many or a size class.

>TRBD1|18|TRBV19|TRBJ2-6|-
CASLGPGTGESGANVLTF
TGTGCCAGTTTGGGACCCGGGACAGGGGAGTCTGGGGCCAACGTCCTGACTTTC
>TRBD1|15|TRBV7-6|TRBJ2-3|-
CASSLGQGVADTQYF
TGTGCCAGCAGCCTAGGGCAGGGGGTCGCAGATACGCAGTATTTT
>-|17|TRBV4-1|TRBJ1-2|-
CASSQDGGGEGIYGYTF
TGCGCCAGCAGCCAAGATGGGGGCGGGGAGGGGATCTATGGCTACACCTTC
>TRBD1|19|TRBV9|TRBJ1-3|-
CASSPRETGINLSGNTIYF
TGTGCCAGCAGCCCCAGGGAGACAGGGATAAATCTCTCTGGAAACACCATATATTTT
>-|12|TRBV28|TRBJ1-1|-
CASSRGNTEAFF
TGTGCCAGCAGTAGGGGGAACACTGAAGCTTTCTTT
>-|13|TRBV27|TRBJ2-1|-
CASSLGGDNEQFF
TGTGCCAGCAGTTTAGGAGGGGACAATGAGCAGTTCTTC
>-|14|TRBV5-6|TRBJ2-1|-
CASSLITIRNEQFF
TGTGCCAGCAGCTTAATAACCATTCGGAATGAGCAGTTCTTC
>-|13|TRBV27|TRBJ1-2|-
CASSPQRGYGYTF
TGTGCCAGCAGTCCCCAGAGAGGCTATGGCTACACCTTC
>-|16|TRBV7-2|TRBJ2-1|-
CASSLVAGRSYNEQFF
TGTGCCAGCAGCTTAGTCGCGGGACGGTCCTACAATGAGCAGTTCTTC
>TRBD2|19|TRBV4-1|TRBJ2-7|-
CASSPQGASGRAYFWEQYF
TGCGCCAGCAGCCCCCAAGGAGCTAGCGGGAGGGCCTATTTTTGGGAGCAGTACTTC
>TRBD1|18|TRBV14|TRBJ2-6|-
CASSPQGQSFSGANVLTF
TGTGCCAGCAGCCCCCAGGGACAGTCTTTCTCTGGGGCCAACGTCCTGACTTTC
>-|15|TRBV9|TRBJ2-7|few
CASSVALDSSYEQYF
TGTGCCAGCAGCGTAGCCCTCGACAGTTCCTACGAGCAGTACTTC
>-|14|TRBV28|TRBJ1-6|-
CASSGPRQISPLHF
TGTGCCAGCAGTGGTCCCCGACAGATTTCACCCCTCCACTTT
>-|12|TRBV30|TRBJ2-2|-
CAWSHLTGELFF
TGTGCCTGGAGTCATCTAACCGGGGAGCTGTTTTTT
>TRBD2|16|TRBV4-2|TRBJ2-3|-
CASSQDPSGMGNTQYF
TGTGCCAGCAGCCAAGACCCTAGCGGGATGGGGAATACGCAGTATTTT
>-|11|TRBV28|TRBJ1-1|-
CASSFGSEAFF
TGTGCCAGCAGTTTCGGCAGTGAAGCTTTCTTT
>-|12|TRBV25-1|TRBJ2-7|-
CASRTSDYEQYF
TGTGCCAGCAGGACATCAGACTACGAGCAGTACTTC
>-|13|TRBV28|TRBJ1-1|-
CASSLGPNTEAFF
TGTGCCAGCAGTTTAGGCCCGAACACTGAAGCTTTCTTT
>TRBD2|15|TRBV27|TRBJ2-7|-
CASSLSLAGYYEQYF
TGTGCCAGCAGTTTATCACTAGCGGGGTACTACGAGCAGTACTTC
>-|16|TRBV4-3|TRBJ2-1|-
CASSQDVGVAYNEQFF
TGCGCCAGCAGCCAAGACGTGGGAGTGGCCTACAATGAGCAGTTCTTC